These T cell receptor beta chains were read from a single sample in a study of T cell changes during pregnancy in multiple sclerosis. Only in-frame clones appear in the TCRdb table, and some are missing; sequencing was by immunoSEQ multiplex PCR. This table has 91,000 or so clones, 90% to 95% appearing once. Sequences were derived from peripheral blood, sampled after pregnancy. These TCRs come from a female donor with multiple sclerosis, enrolled in a pregnancy study. Both conserved end residues are part of each CDR3. D genes are given only for firm matches. A row's size may be missing; if present it is once, few, many or a size class.

TRBV5-4,-,TRBD2,CASSLGTSASTDTQYF
TRBV5-4,-,-,CASSGQGPRDEKLFF
TRBV2,-,TRBD2,CASGGRGSGVHEQFF
TRBV5-1,once,-,CASSLYLVGDETQYF
TRBV7-6,-,-,CASSLVEVEQFF
TRBV4-1,once,TRBD2,CASSQDGGRYYEQYF
TRBV27,-,TRBD1,CASSGGDRAQETQYF
TRBV28,-,TRBD1,CACRPRQGGSGYTF
TRBV9,-,-,CASSVGQVGYEQYF
TRBV30,-,-,CAWTSGDYEQYF
TRBV9,-,TRBD2,CASSGERESSYNEQFF
TRBV5-6,-,-,CASRLRGAGNTIYF
TRBV5-1,-,-,CASSLAGQRETQYF
TRBV18,once,TRBD1,CASSPTSGQGNQPQHF
TRBV7-2,-,-,CASSLGTGYNEQFF
TRBV7-2,-,-,CASSSRETISATNEKLFF
TRBV30,-,TRBD2,CAWMSGRAHEQYF
TRBV7-2,-,TRBD2,CASSLGLAGVKTQYF
TRBV27,-,TRBD1,CASSPSRGLGDSSYEQYF
TRBV5-6,-,-,CASSFGQTHSGNTIYF
TRBV5-1,-,TRBD1,CASSLGTDYNSPLHF
TRBV10-1,-,-,CASSASTEAFF
TRBV25-1,-,-,CASSSRGSETQYF
TRBV6-1,-,-,CASSEWQGLRNEQFF
TRBV7-9,few,TRBD1,CASSPSNRGNYGYTF
TRBV27,-,-,CASSLAANSGNTIYF
TRBV6-5,-,-,CASSRAGFYEQYF
TRBV4-1,-,-,CASNHVGGGDYGYTF
TRBV4-1,-,-,CASSQDIAQPYGYTF